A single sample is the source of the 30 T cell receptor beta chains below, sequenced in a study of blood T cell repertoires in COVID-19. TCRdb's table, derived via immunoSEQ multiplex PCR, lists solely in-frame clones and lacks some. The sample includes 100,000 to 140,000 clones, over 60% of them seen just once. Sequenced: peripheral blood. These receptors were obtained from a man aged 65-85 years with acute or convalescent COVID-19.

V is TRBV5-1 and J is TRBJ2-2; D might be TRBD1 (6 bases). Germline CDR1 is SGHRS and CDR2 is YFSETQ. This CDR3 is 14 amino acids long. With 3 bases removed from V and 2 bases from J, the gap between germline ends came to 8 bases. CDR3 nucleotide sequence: TGCGCCAGCAGCTACAGGGAAAACACCGGGGAGCTGTTTTTT. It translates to CASSYRENTGELFF.

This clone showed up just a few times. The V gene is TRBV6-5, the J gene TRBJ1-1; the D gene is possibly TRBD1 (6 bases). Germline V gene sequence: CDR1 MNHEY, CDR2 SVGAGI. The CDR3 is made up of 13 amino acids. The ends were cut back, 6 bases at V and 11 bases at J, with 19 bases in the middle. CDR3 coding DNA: TGTGCCAGCAGAAAAACAGGGTTCGGGGTGGCTTTCTTT. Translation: CASRKTGFGVAFF.

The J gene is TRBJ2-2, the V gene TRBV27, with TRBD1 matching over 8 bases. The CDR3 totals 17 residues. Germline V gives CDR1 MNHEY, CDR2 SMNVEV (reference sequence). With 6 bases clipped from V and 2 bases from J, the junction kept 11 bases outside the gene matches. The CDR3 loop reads CASREQGDMGNTGELFF. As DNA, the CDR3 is TGTGCCAGCAGGGAACAGGGGGACATGGGCAACACCGGGGAGCTGTTTTTT.

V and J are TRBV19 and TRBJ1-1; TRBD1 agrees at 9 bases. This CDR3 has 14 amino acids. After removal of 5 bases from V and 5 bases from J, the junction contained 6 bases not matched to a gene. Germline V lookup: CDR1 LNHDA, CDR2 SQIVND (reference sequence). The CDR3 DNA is TGTGCCAGTAGTGGGACAGGGAGGAGTACTGAAGCTTTCTTT. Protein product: CASSGTGRSTEAFF.

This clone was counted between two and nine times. CDR3 region: CASSPTRDSKAFF. For the CDR3, the DNA is TGTGCCAGCAGTCCGACTAGGGACAGTAAAGCTTTCTTT. This chain joins TRBV27 and TRBJ1-1; 7 nucleotides agree with TRBD1. The germline gives CDR1 MNHEY, CDR2 SMNVEV (reference sequence). CDR3 length: 13 residues. J was trimmed by 9 bases and V by 5 bases; bases with no gene match: 9.

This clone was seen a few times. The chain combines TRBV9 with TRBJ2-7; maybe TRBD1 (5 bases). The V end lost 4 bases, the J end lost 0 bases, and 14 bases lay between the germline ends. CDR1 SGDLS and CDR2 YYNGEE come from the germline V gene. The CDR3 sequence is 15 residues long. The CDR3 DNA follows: TGTGCCAGCAGCCCAGGCCCAGGGATCTCCTACGAGCAGTACTTC. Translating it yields CASSPGPGISYEQYF.

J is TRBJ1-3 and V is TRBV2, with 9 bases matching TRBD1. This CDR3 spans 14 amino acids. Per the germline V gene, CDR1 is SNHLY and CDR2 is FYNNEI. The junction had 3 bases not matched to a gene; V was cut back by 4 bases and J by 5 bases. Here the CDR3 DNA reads TGTGCCAGCAGTGGGGGACAGGGACGAAACACCATATATTTT. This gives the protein CASSGGQGRNTIYF.

This chain's CDR3 is CASSYSVAGGEQFF. The CDR3 bases are TGCGCCAGCAGCTATAGCGTGGCCGGGGGTGAGCAGTTCTTC. The chain couples TRBV5-1 to TRBJ2-1, with a possible D match to TRBD2 (6 bases). CDR1 and CDR2 (germline): SGHRS, YFSETQ. Trimming cost V 3 bases and J 9 bases, with 16 bases left between them. The CDR3 consists of 14 residues.

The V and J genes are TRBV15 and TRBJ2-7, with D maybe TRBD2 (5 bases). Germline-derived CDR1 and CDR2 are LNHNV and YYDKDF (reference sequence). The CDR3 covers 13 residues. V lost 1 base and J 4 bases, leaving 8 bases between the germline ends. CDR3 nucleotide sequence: TGTGCCACCAGCAGAGGGGGAGATTACGAGCAGTACTTC. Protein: CATSRGGDYEQYF.

In DNA, the CDR3 is TGTGCCAGCAGTTTGGGACAGGGGGCCTTCGAGACCCAGTACTTC. It translates to CASSLGQGAFETQYF. This sequence joins TRBV6-5 and TRBJ2-5, with TRBD1 matching 12 bases. Germline CDR1 reads MNHEY; CDR2 reads SVGAGI. The J segment lost 5 bases and the V segment lost 4 bases, leaving 5 bases of the junction unmatched. The length of the CDR3 is 15 residues.

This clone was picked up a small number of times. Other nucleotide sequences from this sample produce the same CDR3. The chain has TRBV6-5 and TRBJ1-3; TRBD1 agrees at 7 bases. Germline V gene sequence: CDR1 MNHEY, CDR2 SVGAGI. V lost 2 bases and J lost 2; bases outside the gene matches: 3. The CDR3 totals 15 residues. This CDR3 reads CASSYRGQTGNTIYF. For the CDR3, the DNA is TGTGCCAGCAGTTACAGGGGGCAGACTGGAAACACCATATATTTT.

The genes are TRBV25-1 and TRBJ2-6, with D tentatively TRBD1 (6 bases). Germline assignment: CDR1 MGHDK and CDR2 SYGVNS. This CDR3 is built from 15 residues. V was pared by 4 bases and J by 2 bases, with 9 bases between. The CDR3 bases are TGTGCCAGCAGTGCACAGGGAGCTGGGGCCAACGTCCTGACTTTC. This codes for CASSAQGAGANVLTF. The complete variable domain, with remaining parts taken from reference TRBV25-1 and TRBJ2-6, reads EADIYQTPRYLVIGTGKKITLECSQTMGHDKMYWYQQDPGMELHLIHYSYGVNSTEKGDLSSESTVSRIRTEHFPLTLESARPSHTSQYLCASSAQGAGANVLTFGAGSRLTVL.

The CDR3 bases are TGTGCCAGCAGTTTTTTCGGGACTAGCGGGCCCGGGGAGCTGTTTTTT. Translated, it gives CASSFFGTSGPGELFF. The V and J genes are TRBV27 and TRBJ2-2; 12 nucleotides match TRBD2. The V gene end was trimmed by 3 bases and the J gene end by 6 bases; junction bases not matched to a gene: 5. Germline values: CDR1 MNHEY, CDR2 SMNVEV (reference sequence). There are 16 residues in the CDR3.

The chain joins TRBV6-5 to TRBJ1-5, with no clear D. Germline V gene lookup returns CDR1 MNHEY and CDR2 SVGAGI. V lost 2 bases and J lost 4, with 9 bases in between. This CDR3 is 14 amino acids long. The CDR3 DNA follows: TGTGCCAGCAGTTACGGGCACAAGAATCAGCCCCAGCATTTT. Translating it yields CASSYGHKNQPQHF.

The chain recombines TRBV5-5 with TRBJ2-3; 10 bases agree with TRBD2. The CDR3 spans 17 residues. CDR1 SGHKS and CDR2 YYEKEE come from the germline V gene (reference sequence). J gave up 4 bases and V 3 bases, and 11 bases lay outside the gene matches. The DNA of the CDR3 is TGTGCCAGCAGCTGGACAGGTAGCGGGGGGCGGGCAGATACGCAGTATTTT. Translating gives CASSWTGSGGRADTQYF. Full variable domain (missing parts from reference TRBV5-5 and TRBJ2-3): DAGVTQSPTHLIKTRGQQVTLRCSPISGHKSVSWYQQVLGQGPQFIFQYYEKEERGRGNFPDRFSARQFPNYSSELNVNALLLGDSALYLCASSWTGSGGRADTQYFGPGTRLTVL.

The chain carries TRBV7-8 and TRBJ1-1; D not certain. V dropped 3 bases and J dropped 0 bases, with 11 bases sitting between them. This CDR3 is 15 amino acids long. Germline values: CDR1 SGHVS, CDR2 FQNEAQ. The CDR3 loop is CASSFLGSVNTEAFF. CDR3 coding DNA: TGTGCCAGCAGCTTCTTAGGGAGCGTGAACACTGAAGCTTTCTTT.

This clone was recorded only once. CDR3 protein: CASSQATTGNEKLFF. CDR3 coding DNA: TGTGCCAGCAGCCAAGCAACGACAGGGAATGAAAAACTGTTTTTT. This rearrangement joins TRBV14 to TRBJ1-4, with 7 bases matching TRBD1. The V segment lost 1 base and the J segment 5 bases; nucleotides outside the gene matches: 4. The CDR3 is 15 residues long. Germline V gene data show CDR1 as SGHDN and CDR2 as FVKESK.

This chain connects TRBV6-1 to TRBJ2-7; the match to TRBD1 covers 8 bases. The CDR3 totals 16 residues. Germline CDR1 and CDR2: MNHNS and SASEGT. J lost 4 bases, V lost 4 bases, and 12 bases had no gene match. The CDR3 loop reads CASSVEGQARLYEQYF. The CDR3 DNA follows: TGTGCCAGCAGTGTAGAGGGACAGGCAAGACTTTACGAGCAGTACTTC.

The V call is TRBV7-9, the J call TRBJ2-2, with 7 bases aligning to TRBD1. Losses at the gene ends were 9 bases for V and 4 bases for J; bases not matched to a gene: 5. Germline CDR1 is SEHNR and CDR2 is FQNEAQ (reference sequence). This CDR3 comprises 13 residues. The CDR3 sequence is CASWTGGTGELFF. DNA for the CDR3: TGTGCCAGTTGGACAGGAGGCACCGGGGAGCTGTTTTTT.

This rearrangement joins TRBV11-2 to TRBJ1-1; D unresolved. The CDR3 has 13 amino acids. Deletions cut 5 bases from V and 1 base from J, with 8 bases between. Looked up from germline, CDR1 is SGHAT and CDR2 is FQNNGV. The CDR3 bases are TGTGCCAGCAGCCCAGTCCCGAACACTGAAGCTTTCTTT. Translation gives CASSPVPNTEAFF.

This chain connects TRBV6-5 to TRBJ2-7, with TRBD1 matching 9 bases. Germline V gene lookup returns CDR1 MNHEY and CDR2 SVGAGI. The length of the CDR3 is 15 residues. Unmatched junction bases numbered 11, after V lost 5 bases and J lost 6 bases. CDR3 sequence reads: CASSPRTGTGIEQYF. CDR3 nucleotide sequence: TGTGCCAGCAGTCCCCGGACTGGGACAGGGATCGAGCAGTACTTC.

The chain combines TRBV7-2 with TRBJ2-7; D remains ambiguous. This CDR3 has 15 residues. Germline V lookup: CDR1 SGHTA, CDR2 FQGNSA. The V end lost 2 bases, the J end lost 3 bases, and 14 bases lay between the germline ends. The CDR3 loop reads CASSLSGQVLYEQYF. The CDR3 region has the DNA TGTGCCAGCAGCTTAAGTGGGCAGGTCCTCTACGAGCAGTACTTC.

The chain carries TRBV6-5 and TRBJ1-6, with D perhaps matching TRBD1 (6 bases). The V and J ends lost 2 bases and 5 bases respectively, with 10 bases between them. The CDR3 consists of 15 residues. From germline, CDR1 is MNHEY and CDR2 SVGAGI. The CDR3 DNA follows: TGTGCCAGCAGTTACGGGGGCAGGAATAATTCACCCCTCCACTTT. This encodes CASSYGGRNNSPLHF.

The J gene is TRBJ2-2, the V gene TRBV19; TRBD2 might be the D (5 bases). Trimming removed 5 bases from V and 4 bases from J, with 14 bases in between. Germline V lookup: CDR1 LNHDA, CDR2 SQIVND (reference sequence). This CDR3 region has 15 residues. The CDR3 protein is CASSPAGGFTGELFF. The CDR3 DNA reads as TGTGCCAGTAGTCCCGCCGGAGGTTTCACCGGGGAGCTGTTTTTT.

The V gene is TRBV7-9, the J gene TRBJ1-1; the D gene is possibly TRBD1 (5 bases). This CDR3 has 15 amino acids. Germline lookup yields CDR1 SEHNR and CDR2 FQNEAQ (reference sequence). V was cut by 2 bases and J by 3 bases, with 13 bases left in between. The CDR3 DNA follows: TGTGCCAGCAGCTTAACCAGGGCTTGGGACACTGAAGCTTTCTTT. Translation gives CASSLTRAWDTEAFF.

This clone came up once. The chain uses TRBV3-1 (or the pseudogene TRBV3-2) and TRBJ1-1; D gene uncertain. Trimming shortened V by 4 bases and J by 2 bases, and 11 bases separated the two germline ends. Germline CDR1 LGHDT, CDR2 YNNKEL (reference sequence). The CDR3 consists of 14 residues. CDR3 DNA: TGTGCCAGCAGCCTAGAGCATACTAACACTGAAGCTTTCTTT. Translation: CASSLEHTNTEAFF.

The CDR3 DNA sequence: TGTGCCAGCAGCTCATATTGGGCCTCACGAGGGTATAATTCACCCCTCCACTTT. Its translation: CASSSYWASRGYNSPLHF. The chain recombines TRBV13 with TRBJ1-6; D not certain. The CDR3 spans 18 residues. CDR1 is PRHDT and CDR2 is FYEKMQ in the germline V gene (reference sequence). V lost 4 bases, J lost 4 bases, and 20 bases lay in between.

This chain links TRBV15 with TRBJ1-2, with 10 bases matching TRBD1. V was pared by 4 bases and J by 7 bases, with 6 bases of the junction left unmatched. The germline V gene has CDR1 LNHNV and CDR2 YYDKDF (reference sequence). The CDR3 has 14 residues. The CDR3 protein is CATSTPGTGVGYTF. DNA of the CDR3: TGTGCCACCAGCACCCCCGGGACAGGGGTTGGCTACACCTTC.

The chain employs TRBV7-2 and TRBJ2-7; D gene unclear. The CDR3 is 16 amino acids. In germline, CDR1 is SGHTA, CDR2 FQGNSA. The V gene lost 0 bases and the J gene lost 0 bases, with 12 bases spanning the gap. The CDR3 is CASSLAASPSSYEQYF. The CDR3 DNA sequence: TGTGCCAGCAGCTTAGCGGCCTCCCCTAGCTCCTACGAGCAGTACTTC.

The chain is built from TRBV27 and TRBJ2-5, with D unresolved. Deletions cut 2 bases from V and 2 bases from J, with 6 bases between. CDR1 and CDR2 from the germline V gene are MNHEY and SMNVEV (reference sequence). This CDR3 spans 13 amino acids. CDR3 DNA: TGTGCCAGCAGTTTACGACTTCAAGAGACCCAGTACTTC. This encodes CASSLRLQETQYF.